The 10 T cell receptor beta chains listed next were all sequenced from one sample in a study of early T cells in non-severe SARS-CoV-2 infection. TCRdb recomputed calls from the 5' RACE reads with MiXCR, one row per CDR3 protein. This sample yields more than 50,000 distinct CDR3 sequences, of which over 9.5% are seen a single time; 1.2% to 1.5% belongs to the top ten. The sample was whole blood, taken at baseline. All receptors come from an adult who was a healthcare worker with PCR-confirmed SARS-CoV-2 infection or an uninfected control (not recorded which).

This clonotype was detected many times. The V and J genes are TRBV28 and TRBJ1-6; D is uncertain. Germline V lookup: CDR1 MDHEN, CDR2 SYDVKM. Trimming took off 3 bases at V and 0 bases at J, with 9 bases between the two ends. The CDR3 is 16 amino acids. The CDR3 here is CASSFMGSSYNSPLHF. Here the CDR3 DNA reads TGTGCCAGCAGTTTTATGGGTAGCTCCTATAATTCACCCCTCCACTTT.

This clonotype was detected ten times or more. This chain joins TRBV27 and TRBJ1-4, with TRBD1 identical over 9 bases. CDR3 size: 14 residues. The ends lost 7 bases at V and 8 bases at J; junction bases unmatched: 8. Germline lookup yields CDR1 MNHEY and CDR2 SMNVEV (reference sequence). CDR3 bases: TGTGCCAGCACCAGGGACAGGGTACGCGAAAAACTGTTTTTT. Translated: CASTRDRVREKLFF.

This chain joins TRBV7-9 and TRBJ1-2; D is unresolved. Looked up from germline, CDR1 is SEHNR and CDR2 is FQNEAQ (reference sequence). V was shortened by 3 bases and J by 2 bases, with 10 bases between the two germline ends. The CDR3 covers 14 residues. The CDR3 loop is CASSFPTLNYGYTF. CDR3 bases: TGTGCCAGCAGCTTCCCGACTTTGAACTATGGCTACACCTTC. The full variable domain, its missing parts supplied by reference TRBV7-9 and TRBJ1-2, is DTGVSQNPRHKITKRGQNVTFRCDPISEHNRLYWYRQTLGQGPEFLTYFQNEAQLEKSRLLSDRFSAERPKGSFSTLEIQRTEQGDSAMYLCASSFPTLNYGYTFGSGTRLTVV.

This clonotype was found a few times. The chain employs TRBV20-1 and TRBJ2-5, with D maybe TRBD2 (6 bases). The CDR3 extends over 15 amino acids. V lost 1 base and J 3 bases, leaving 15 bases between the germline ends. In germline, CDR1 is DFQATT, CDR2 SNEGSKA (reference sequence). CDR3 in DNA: TGCAGTGCTAGAGTATTAGCTAGCGACGAAGAGACCCAGTACTTC. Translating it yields CSARVLASDEETQYF.

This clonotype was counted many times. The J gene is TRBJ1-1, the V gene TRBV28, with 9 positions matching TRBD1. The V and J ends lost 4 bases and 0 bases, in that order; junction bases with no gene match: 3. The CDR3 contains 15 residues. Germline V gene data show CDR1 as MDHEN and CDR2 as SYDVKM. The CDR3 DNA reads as TGTGCCAGCAGTTCCCGGACAGGGGTGAACACTGAAGCTTTCTTT. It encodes CASSSRTGVNTEAFF.

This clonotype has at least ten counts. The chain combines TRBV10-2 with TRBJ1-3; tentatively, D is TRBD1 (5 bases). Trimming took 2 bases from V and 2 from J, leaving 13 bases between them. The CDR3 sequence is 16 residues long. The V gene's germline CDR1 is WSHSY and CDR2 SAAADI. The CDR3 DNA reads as TGCGCCAGCAGTGAGGAGGGGATATTGGCTGGAAACACCATATATTTT. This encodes CASSEEGILAGNTIYF.

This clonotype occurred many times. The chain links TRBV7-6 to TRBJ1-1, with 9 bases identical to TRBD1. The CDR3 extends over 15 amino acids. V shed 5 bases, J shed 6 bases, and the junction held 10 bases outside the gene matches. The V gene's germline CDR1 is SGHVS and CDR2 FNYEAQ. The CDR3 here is CASSLGGQGWAEAFF. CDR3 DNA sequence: TGTGCCAGCAGCCTAGGAGGACAGGGGTGGGCTGAAGCTTTCTTT.

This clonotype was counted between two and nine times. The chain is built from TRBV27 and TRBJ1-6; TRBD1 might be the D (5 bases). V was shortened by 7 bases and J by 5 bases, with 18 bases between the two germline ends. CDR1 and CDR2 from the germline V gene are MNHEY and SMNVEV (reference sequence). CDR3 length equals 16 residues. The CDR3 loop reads CASTVVGQGNNSPLHF. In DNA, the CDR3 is TGTGCCAGCACCGTCGTCGGGCAGGGAAATAATTCACCCCTCCACTTT.

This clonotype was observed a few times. The CDR3 region has the DNA TGCAGCGTTGACGGTAGCGGGAGTCCCTACGAGCAGTACTTC. It translates to CSVDGSGSPYEQYF. The chain is built from TRBV29-1 and TRBJ2-7; 9 bases align to TRBD2. The CDR3 has 14 residues. CDR1 and CDR2 (germline): SQVTM, ANQGSEA. V was clipped by 3 bases and J by 2 bases; unmatched bases: 5.

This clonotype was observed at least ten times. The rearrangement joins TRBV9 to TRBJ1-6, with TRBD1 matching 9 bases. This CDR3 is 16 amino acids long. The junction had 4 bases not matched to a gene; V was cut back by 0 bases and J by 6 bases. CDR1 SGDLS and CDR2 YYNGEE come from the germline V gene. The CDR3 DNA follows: TGTGCCAGCAGCGTAGACAAGGGACAGGGTAATTCACCCCTCCACTTT. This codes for CASSVDKGQGNSPLHF.